Here is one T cell receptor beta chain with its context. The antigen is unknown. The data belong to a study of T cells after posttransplantation cyclophosphamide. Germline CDR1 is SGHTA and CDR2 is FQGTGA. V dropped 3 bases and J dropped 7 bases, with 21 bases sitting between them. The CDR3 spans 16 residues. The related graft donor's blood sample was taken on the day of bone marrow donation. General study results and limits: Donor-recipient repertoire similarity was low at 1-2 months, rising over year one. Tissue-infiltrating T cells from skin or gut overlapped little with blood T cells.

TCRdb's table, derived via immunoSEQ multiplex PCR, lists solely in-frame clones and lacks some. This sample has 25,000 to 35,000 clones, with about nine tenths found just once. The source material was PBMCs. This clonotype was sampled from a man in his forties or fifties. The V and J genes are TRBV7-3 and TRBJ2-5, with D perhaps TRBD1 (7 bases). This CDR3 reads CASSLGGRGEGGTQYF. As DNA, the CDR3 is TGTGCCAGCAGCTTGGGGGGCAGGGGGGAAGGGGGGACCCAGTACTTC.